This passage covers 27 T cell receptor beta chains from one sample sequenced in a study of early T cells in non-severe SARS-CoV-2 infection. Each CDR3 protein gets one entry after TCRdb re-called the 5' RACE reads with MiXCR. There are some 50,000 distinct CDR3 sequences in the sample; 4% to 5% occur only once, and 6% lies in the top ten. Sample: whole blood. These receptors were obtained from an adult who was a healthcare worker with PCR-confirmed SARS-CoV-2 infection or an uninfected control (not recorded which).

In this sample, this clonotype turned up many times. The J gene is TRBJ2-1, the V gene TRBV29-1; 9 bases align to TRBD2. Losses at the gene ends were 5 bases for V and 7 bases for J; bases not matched to a gene: 15. This CDR3 region has 16 residues. Germline CDR1 and CDR2: SQVTM and ANQGSEA. The CDR3 reads CSVTRAAGGLTNEQFF. The CDR3 DNA follows: TGCAGCGTTACCCGGGCAGCGGGAGGACTCACGAATGAGCAGTTCTTC.

The chain recombines TRBV5-4 with TRBJ2-2, with 12 bases aligning to TRBD2. The trim removed 0 bases at V and 7 bases at J, leaving 4 bases unmatched. CDR1 is SGHNT and CDR2 is YYREEE in the germline V gene (reference sequence). The CDR3 runs to 16 residues. CDR3 amino acids: CASSLGLAGVFGELFF. CDR3 in DNA: TGTGCCAGCAGCTTGGGACTAGCGGGAGTTTTCGGGGAGCTGTTTTTT.

In its sample, this clonotype was seen many times. This sequence joins TRBV18 and TRBJ2-7; 7 nucleotides agree with TRBD1. V dropped 4 bases and J dropped 0; count of bases not matched to a gene: 6. There are 15 residues in the CDR3. Germline CDR1 is KGHSH and CDR2 is LQKENI. The CDR3 spells CASSLSGTDSYEQYF. CDR3 sequence (DNA): TGTGCCAGCTCACTTTCCGGGACAGACTCCTACGAGCAGTACTTC. Using reference TRBV18 and TRBJ2-7 for the parts outside the CDR3, the full variable domain is NAGVMQNPRHLVRRRGQEARLRCSPMKGHSHVYWYRQLPEEGLKFMVYLQKENIIDESGMPKERFSAEFPKEGPSILRIQQVVRGDSAAYFCASSLSGTDSYEQYFGPGTRLTVT.

V is TRBV7-2 and J is TRBJ2-3, with 7 positions matching TRBD2. Germline lookup yields CDR1 SGHTA and CDR2 FQGNSA. The V gene end was trimmed by 7 bases and the J gene end by 1 base; junction bases not matched to a gene: 8. The CDR3 consists of 15 residues. As DNA, the CDR3 is TGTGCCAGCACCCCGGAGCGGGGACGCACAGATACGCAGTATTTT. Translating gives CASTPERGRTDTQYF. Based on the CDR3 plus reference TRBV7-2 and TRBJ2-3, the full variable domain is GAGVSQSPSNKVTEKGKDVELRCDPISGHTALYWYRQSLGQGLEFLIYFQGNSAPDKSGLPSDRFSAERTGGSVSTLTIQRTQQEDSAVYLCASTPERGRTDTQYFGPGTRLTVL.

The chain combines TRBV7-9 with TRBJ1-5; no definite D call. This CDR3 comprises 12 residues. The germline V and J ends were trimmed by 4 bases and 5 bases, with 6 bases remaining between them. The germline V gene has CDR1 SEHNR and CDR2 FQNEAQ (reference sequence). CDR3 amino acids: CASSSKDQPQHF. CDR3 nucleotide sequence: TGTGCCAGCAGCTCCAAGGATCAGCCCCAGCATTTT.

Ten or more counts support this clonotype. This chain connects TRBV3-1 to TRBJ1-4; 8 bases line up with TRBD1. Germline-derived CDR1 and CDR2 are LGHDT and YNNKEL (reference sequence). Losses at the gene ends were 6 bases for V and 8 bases for J; bases not matched to a gene: 5. The CDR3 length is 13 residues. The CDR3: CASSRQGNEKLFF. In nucleotides, the CDR3 is TGTGCCAGCAGTCGACAGGGGAACGAAAAACTGTTTTTT.

This clonotype showed up many times. V gene TRBV28 combines with J gene TRBJ1-2; D not certain. Trimming left V 3 bases short and J 4 bases short, with 3 bases between. The CDR3 contains 11 residues. Germline CDR1 MDHEN, CDR2 SYDVKM. The CDR3 DNA sequence: TGTGCCAGCAGTTTTGCCTATGGCTACACCTTC. Protein sequence: CASSFAYGYTF.

This clonotype was seen more than once but under ten times. The chain is built from TRBV7-8 and TRBJ2-3; unclear D gene. The germline gives CDR1 SGHVS, CDR2 FQNEAQ. Trimming took 3 bases from V and 4 from J, leaving 23 bases between them. The CDR3 is 18 residues long. CDR3 amino acids: CASSFPGPAGFVADTQYF. The CDR3 nucleotides are TGTGCCAGCAGCTTCCCCGGACCGGCCGGGTTTGTTGCAGATACGCAGTATTTT. The entire variable domain, with the rest obtained from reference TRBV7-8 and TRBJ2-3, is as follows: GAGVSQSPRYKVAKRGQDVALRCDPISGHVSLFWYQQALGQGPEFLTYFQNEAQLDKSGLPSDRFFAERPEGSVSTLKIQRTQQEDSAVYLCASSFPGPAGFVADTQYFGPGTRLTVL.

This clonotype was counted ten times or more. The chain couples TRBV7-2 to TRBJ2-4, with 10 nucleotides matching TRBD2. The CDR3 consists of 17 residues. Germline V gives CDR1 SGHTA, CDR2 FQGNSA. V lost 4 bases to trimming and J lost 0 bases; unmatched junction nucleotides: 6. The CDR3 reads CASSSRLAGLAKNIQYF. For the CDR3, the DNA is TGTGCCAGCAGCTCCCGACTAGCGGGCCTAGCCAAAAACATTCAGTACTTC.

This chain uses TRBV2 with TRBJ2-2; TRBD1 might be the D (6 bases). V lost 3 bases and J 0 bases, leaving 8 bases between the germline ends. This CDR3 is 15 amino acids long. Looked up from germline, CDR1 is SNHLY and CDR2 is FYNNEI. In DNA, the CDR3 is TGTGCCAGCAGTGAGGGGGCGCCGAACACCGGGGAGCTGTTTTTT. It specifies CASSEGAPNTGELFF.

This clonotype was detected many times. The chain links TRBV6-5 to TRBJ2-7, with D uncertain. The germline V and J ends were trimmed by 0 bases and 0 bases, with 6 bases remaining between them. CDR3 length: 14 residues. Germline V gene sequence: CDR1 MNHEY, CDR2 SVGAGI. CDR3 in amino acids: CASSYSRSSYEQYF. The DNA of the CDR3 is TGTGCCAGCAGTTACTCTCGTTCCTCCTACGAGCAGTACTTC.

In this sample, this clonotype turned up a few times. The chain combines TRBV11-2 with TRBJ2-2, with D unresolved. Trimming took 5 bases from V and 4 from J, leaving 14 bases between them. Germline V CDR1 and CDR2: SGHAT, FQNNGV. The CDR3 extends over 15 amino acids. CDR3 amino acids: CASSPRIDGTGELFF. The DNA of the CDR3 is TGTGCCAGCAGCCCCCGTATTGACGGCACCGGGGAGCTGTTTTTT.

This clonotype was observed at least ten times. The V and J genes are TRBV4-1 and TRBJ2-2, with 8 bases matching TRBD1. Germline CDR1 and CDR2: MGHRA and YSYEKL. V lost 8 bases, J lost 2 bases, and 10 bases stayed unmatched. The CDR3 is 16 amino acids. This chain's CDR3 is CASQRGDRRNTGELFF. CDR3 in DNA: TGCGCCAGCCAAAGGGGGGACAGGAGAAACACCGGGGAGCTGTTTTTT.

Of note for this clonotype: A much more abundant neighbour one base away suggests this may be a read error. The chain's CDR3 is CASRLGQGGYEQYF. In nucleotides, the CDR3 is TGTGCCAGCAGATTAGGACAGGGAGGGTACGAGCAGTACTTC. The chain links TRBV7-2 to TRBJ2-7, with TRBD1 as a possible D gene (8 bases). CDR1 is SGHTA, CDR2 FQGNSA, per germline. The CDR3 runs 14 residues.

This clonotype was observed many times. The rearrangement uses TRBV18 and TRBJ2-7; D ambiguous. V was trimmed by 3 bases and J by 2 bases, leaving 8 bases between them. This CDR3 has 13 residues. Germline V gene data show CDR1 as KGHSH and CDR2 as LQKENI. CDR3 DNA sequence: TGTGCCAGCTCACCGTCGGACGCCTACGAGCAGTACTTC. This translates into CASSPSDAYEQYF.

The chain has TRBV7-2 and TRBJ1-6, with D possibly being TRBD1 (6 bases). The CDR3 has 14 amino acids. CDR1 is SGHTA, CDR2 FQGNSA, per germline. The ends were cut back, 0 bases at V and 6 bases at J, with 6 bases in the middle. The CDR3 nucleotides are TGTGCCAGCAGCTTAGCAGGGGGTAATTCACCCCTCCACTTT. Its translation: CASSLAGGNSPLHF.

This clonotype was picked up a small number of times. The rearrangement joins TRBV5-1 to TRBJ2-1; 8 nucleotides align to TRBD2. Germline-derived CDR1 and CDR2 are SGHRS and YFSETQ. The CDR3 has 16 amino acids. Germline trimming cut 0 bases from V and 5 bases from J; bases unmatched to any gene: 7. The CDR3 sequence is CASSLVALAVNNEQFF. The CDR3 coding sequence is TGCGCCAGCAGCTTGGTAGCACTAGCGGTAAACAATGAGCAGTTCTTC.

This clonotype occurred many times. The chain is built from TRBV10-3 and TRBJ2-2; TRBD2 agrees at 13 bases. J lost 3 bases, V lost 11 bases, and 3 bases had no gene match. Per the germline V gene, CDR1 is ENHRY and CDR2 is SYGVKD. The CDR3 is 14 amino acids. The CDR3 here is CAVGTSGDTGELFF. DNA for the CDR3: TGTGCCGTCGGGACTAGCGGGGACACCGGGGAGCTGTTTTTT.

There are many counts of this clonotype. The chain has TRBV14 and TRBJ2-3; D unclear. The germline V gene encodes CDR1 SGHDN and CDR2 FVKESK. The CDR3 spans 17 residues. V lost 0 bases, J lost 5 bases, and 18 bases lay in between. CDR3 region: CASSQDRLGFRRDTQYF. As DNA, the CDR3 is TGTGCCAGCAGCCAAGATCGATTAGGTTTCCGCAGAGATACGCAGTATTTT.

This clonotype was found many times. The chain has TRBV7-9 and TRBJ1-2; TRBD1 aligns across 10 bases. The CDR3 is 13 residues long. The V segment lost 5 bases and the J segment 8 bases; nucleotides outside the gene matches: 5. The germline V gene encodes CDR1 SEHNR and CDR2 FQNEAQ (reference sequence). CDR3 sequence (DNA): TGTGCCAGCAGCCCTGACAGGGGGCGAGGCTACACCTTC. Its translation: CASSPDRGRGYTF.

This clonotype was counted ten times or more. The rearrangement links TRBV7-9 to TRBJ2-2; D uncertain. Germline loops: CDR1 SEHNR, CDR2 FQNEAQ (reference sequence). Trimming cost V 5 bases and J 0 bases, with 13 bases left between them. This CDR3 contains 16 residues. The CDR3 region is CASSNPAVTNTGELFF. DNA of the CDR3: TGTGCCAGCAGCAACCCGGCGGTAACGAACACCGGGGAGCTGTTTTTT.

This clonotype appeared a few times. This chain's CDR3 is CSAKRTADGYTF. Here the CDR3 DNA reads TGCAGTGCCAAGAGGACAGCGGATGGCTACACCTTC. The chain couples TRBV20-1 to TRBJ1-2, with a tentative D call TRBD1 (6 bases). The V gene lost 6 bases and the J gene lost 6 bases, with 14 bases spanning the gap. Germline assignment: CDR1 DFQATT and CDR2 SNEGSKA (reference sequence). There are 12 residues in the CDR3.

This clonotype was seen at least ten times. The chain employs TRBV20-1 and TRBJ2-7; 7 bases match TRBD2. The CDR3 covers 13 residues. Per the germline V gene, CDR1 is DFQATT and CDR2 is SNEGSKA (reference sequence). Trimming removed 6 bases from V and 3 bases from J; junction bases left unmatched: 8. Written as DNA, the CDR3 is TGCAGTGCCCTCTGGGGGGACTACTACGAGCAGTACTTC. Amino acids: CSALWGDYYEQYF.

The V gene is TRBV7-6, the J gene TRBJ2-3, with D unclear. Germline V gene data show CDR1 as SGHVS and CDR2 as FNYEAQ. Trimming pared 1 base from V and 6 bases from J, leaving 5 bases between. The CDR3 spans 12 residues. The CDR3 spells CASSLEGDTQYF. DNA for the CDR3: TGTGCCAGCAGCTTAGAGGGTGATACGCAGTATTTT.

Ten or more counts support this clonotype. This sequence joins TRBV4-1 and TRBJ2-4; D is undetermined. The CDR3 spans 16 residues. Germline V gene data show CDR1 as MGHRA and CDR2 as YSYEKL. V was clipped by 3 bases and J by 3 bases, with 15 bases between them. The CDR3 here is CASSQFLGSGKNIQYF. The CDR3 region has the DNA TGCGCCAGCAGCCAGTTCCTAGGGTCTGGCAAAAACATTCAGTACTTC.

This clonotype was seen repeatedly, ten times or more. CDR3 region: CASSLRGHMNTEAFF. The CDR3 coding sequence is TGCGCCAGCAGCTTGCGGGGACACATGAACACTGAAGCTTTCTTT. V usage is TRBV5-1 and J usage is TRBJ1-1; D might be TRBD1 (6 bases). The V and J ends lost 1 base and 0 bases respectively, with 10 bases between them. Germline CDR1 reads SGHRS; CDR2 reads YFSETQ. The length of the CDR3 is 15 residues.

This clonotype showed up many times. The V call is TRBV12-3 or TRBV12-4, the J call TRBJ2-6, with TRBD1 identical over 7 bases. There are 15 residues in the CDR3. J lost 9 bases, V lost 6 bases, and 11 bases had no gene match. The CDR3 region has the DNA TGTGCCAGCAGCAAGACGGACAGGCCTCTCAACGTCCTGACTTTC. Protein sequence: CASSKTDRPLNVLTF.